This TCR beta chain emerged from a study of blood T cell repertoires in COVID-19 (dated by TCRdb to about 2020). Regarding the study in general: Samples covering the acute and convalescent phases of COVID-19 were provided by collaborators in the United States, Italy and Spain. The prospective study material was composed of cDNA or gDNA derived from T cells, B-cell-depleted T cells, or PBMCs. Subjects who had been exposed to COVID-19, were actively infected with it, or had recovered from it provided the deeply sampled blood TCRbeta repertoires that made up the dataset. The repertoires were made available in a free public database intended to serve as a resource for research on the immune response to SARS-CoV-2. Samples came from the ongoing ImmuneRACE study (first 160 participants) plus 1,254 subjects from 6 global collaborators. The sample metadata nearly always contained a de-identified subject ID, COVID-19 status, age in years and sex. Where available, HLA class I and class II types were taken from metadata supplied by the sample provider and were not determined by assay-based typing. On the study overall, not on this receptor specifically: The amount of clinical and demographic metadata varied by source and participant and was provided uncurated.

The CDR3 covers 14 residues, taking in both the cysteine and the phenylalanine. The DNA shown is the 42-base CDR3, in frame from base 1. In the prospective study, participants were roughly 18 to 100 years old, resided in around 25 geographic areas of the United States, and were enrolled through a virtual design. Cohort assignment in the prospective study relied on participant-reported clinical history from a screening survey and a study questionnaire. Recovered participants in ImmuneRACE Cohort 3 were defined by two consecutive negative NP/OP PCR tests, clearance by a healthcare professional, or resolution of symptoms. Each participant in the prospective study had whole blood, serum and a nasopharyngeal or oropharyngeal swab collected by mobile phlebotomists. Additional blood draws and questionnaires over an approximately two-month period could optionally be provided by prospective study participants. Before DNA extraction, blood samples from the prospective study were shipped at room temperature or frozen.

TCRbeta CDR3 regions were amplified from genomic DNA by means of the immunoSEQ Assay, a bias-controlled multiplex PCR. The authors processed their data as follows. Within the assay, amplification of reference gene primers was used to estimate how many nucleated cells each sample contained. To quantify the absolute abundance of each unique TCRbeta CDR3 rearrangement, sequence reads were collapsed and filtered. For each sample, productive Simpson clonality was calculated as the square root of Simpson's diversity index over productive rearrangements. This is the immuneACCESS table as TCRdb keeps it, with only in-frame sequences that have V and J called. A part of the clones is gone; compared with another copy, unresolved V genes explain less than half, and the rest is unexplained. V and J calls and clone size are those listed in that table; D and trimming were worked out from the DNA. This sample comprises 200,000 or so clones, 88% of them detected only once. Of the sample, around 2.6% is held by the ten largest clones.

As regards this clone: The specificity of this receptor is unknown. Qualities for individual bases were not recorded, and no much larger clone is one base off.

The sequence was collected from a woman aged 25 to 39 who had recovered from COVID-19. Material for sequencing was PBMCs or T cells enriched from blood (not recorded which). The rearrangement joined TRBV21-1 to TRBJ1-2; TRBD1, as called in the table, went unchecked against the DNA. TRBV21-1 is flagged as a pseudogene. The bases are TGTGCCAGCAGCAAAATTCTGGGCGAATACGGCTACACCTTC. Its protein reads: CASSKILGEYGYTF.